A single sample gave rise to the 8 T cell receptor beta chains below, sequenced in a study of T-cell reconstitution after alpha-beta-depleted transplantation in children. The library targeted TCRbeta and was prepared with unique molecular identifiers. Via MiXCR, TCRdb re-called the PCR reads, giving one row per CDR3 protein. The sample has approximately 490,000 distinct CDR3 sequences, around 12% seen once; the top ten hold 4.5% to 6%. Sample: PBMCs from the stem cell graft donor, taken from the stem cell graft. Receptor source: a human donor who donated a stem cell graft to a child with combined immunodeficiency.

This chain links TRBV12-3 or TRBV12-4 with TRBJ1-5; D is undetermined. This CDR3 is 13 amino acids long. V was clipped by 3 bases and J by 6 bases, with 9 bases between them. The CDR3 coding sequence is TGTGCCAGCAGTTTGCCCGGGTTTCAGCCCCAGCATTTT. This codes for CASSLPGFQPQHF.

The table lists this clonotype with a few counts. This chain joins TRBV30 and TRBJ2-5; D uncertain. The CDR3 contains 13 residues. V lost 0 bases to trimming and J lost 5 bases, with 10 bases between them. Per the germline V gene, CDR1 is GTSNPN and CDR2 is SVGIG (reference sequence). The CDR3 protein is CAWSVTNLETQYF. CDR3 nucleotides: TGTGCCTGGAGTGTTACGAATCTGGAGACCCAGTACTTC.

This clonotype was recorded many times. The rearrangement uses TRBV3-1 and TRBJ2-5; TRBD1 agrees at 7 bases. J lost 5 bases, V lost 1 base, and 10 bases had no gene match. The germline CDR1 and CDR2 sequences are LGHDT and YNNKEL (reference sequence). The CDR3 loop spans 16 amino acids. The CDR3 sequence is CASSQVKGAGYETQYF. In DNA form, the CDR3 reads TGTGCCAGCAGCCAAGTGAAGGGGGCGGGTTACGAGACCCAGTACTTC.

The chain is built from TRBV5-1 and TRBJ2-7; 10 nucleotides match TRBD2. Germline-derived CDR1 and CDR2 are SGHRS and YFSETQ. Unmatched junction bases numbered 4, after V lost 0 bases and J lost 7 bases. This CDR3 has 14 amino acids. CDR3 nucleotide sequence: TGCGCCAGCAGCTTGGCGGTACTAGCGGGGGAGCAGTACTTC. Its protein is CASSLAVLAGEQYF.

The CDR3 DNA sequence: TGTGCCAGCAACCGGGCCCCCTACGAGCAGTACTTC. The encoded protein is CASNRAPYEQYF. V is TRBV7-7 and J is TRBJ2-7, with unresolved D. The CDR3 runs to 12 residues. From germline, CDR1 is SSHAT and CDR2 FNYEAQ (reference sequence). Trimming took off 7 bases at V and 2 bases at J, with 9 bases between the two ends.

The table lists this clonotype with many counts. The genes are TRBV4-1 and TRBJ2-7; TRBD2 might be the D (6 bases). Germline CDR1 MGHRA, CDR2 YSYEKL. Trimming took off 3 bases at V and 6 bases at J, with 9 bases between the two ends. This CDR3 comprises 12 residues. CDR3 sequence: CASSQEGLEQYF. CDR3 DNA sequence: TGCGCCAGCAGCCAGGAGGGGCTCGAGCAGTACTTC.

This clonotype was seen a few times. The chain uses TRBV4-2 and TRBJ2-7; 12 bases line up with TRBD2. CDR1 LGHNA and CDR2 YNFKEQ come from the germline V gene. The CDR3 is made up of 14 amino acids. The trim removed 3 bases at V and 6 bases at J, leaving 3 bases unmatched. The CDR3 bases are TGTGCCAGCAGCCACCGACTAGCGGGAGTCGAGCAGTACTTC. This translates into CASSHRLAGVEQYF.

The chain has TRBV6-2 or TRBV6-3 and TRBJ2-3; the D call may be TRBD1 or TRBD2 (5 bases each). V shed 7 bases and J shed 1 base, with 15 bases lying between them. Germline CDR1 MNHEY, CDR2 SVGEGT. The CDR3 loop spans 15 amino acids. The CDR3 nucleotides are TGTGCCAGCACCTCGGTGGGGGAACGCACAGATACGCAGTATTTT. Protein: CASTSVGERTDTQYF.